The rows below give T cell receptor beta chains drawn from one sample of a study of shared clonotypes between healthy human individuals. Sequenced by immunoSEQ multiplex PCR; TCRdb stores in-frame clones only, minus some. The sample has 2 million to 2.5 million clones; roughly 92% are singletons. Sequencing was done on a sample of naive CD4+ T cells from PBMCs. These receptors originate from a man between 18 and 35 years old in good health. Some clones in this sample may be carry-over from other donors' samples. The CDR3 runs from the conserved cysteine through the conserved F or W. Each record gives: J gene, D gene, clone size, V gene, CDR3 DNA, CDR3 protein. The D gene is left open where the match is weak. Size is omitted from some rows. Given values are once, few, many or a class for expanded clones.

TRBJ1-2	-	-	TRBV5-6	TGTGCCAGCAGCTTGGCCATTTCAGGATATGGCTACACCTTC	CASSLAISGYGYTF
TRBJ2-2	TRBD2	-	TRBV4-1	TGCGCCAGCAGGGCAGTACGGGAAGCGGGAGCCGGGGAGCTGTTTTTT	CASRAVREAGAGELFF
TRBJ2-1	TRBD2	once	TRBV2	TGTGCCAGCCGAGGACTAGCGGGAGTCAATGAGCAGTTCTTC	CASRGLAGVNEQFF
TRBJ2-2	-	-	TRBV11-3	TGTGCCAGCAGCTCACGTCCCGGGGGTTCGAACACCGGGGAGCTGTTTTTT	CASSSRPGGSNTGELFF
TRBJ2-3	-	-	TRBV7-6	TGTGCCAGCAGCCCCCAGGGGTCCACAGATACGCAGTATTTT	CASSPQGSTDTQYF
TRBJ1-5	-	-	TRBV27	TGTGCCAGCAGCGTGGGACCCTATCAGCCCCAGCATTTT	CASSVGPYQPQHF
TRBJ2-7	TRBD2	-	TRBV7-9	TGTGCCAGCAGCCTCTCGTGGGCTAGCGGGAGGAACGAGCAGTACTTC	CASSLSWASGRNEQYF
TRBJ2-1	-	once	TRBV29-1	TGCAGCGTTGAGCGCCTTTACTCTTACAATGAGCAGTTCTTC	CSVERLYSYNEQFF
TRBJ1-4	-	-	TRBV6-6	TGTGCCAGCAGCTTACAGGCTAATGAAAAACTGTTTTTT	CASSLQANEKLFF
TRBJ2-1	-	-	TRBV5-1	TGCGCCAGCAGCTTGCAACAGGGGACTTACAATGAGCAGTTCTTC	CASSLQQGTYNEQFF
TRBJ1-4	-	-	TRBV6-1	TGTGCCAGCAGTGAAGCGATCAGTGCAACTAATGAAAAACTGTTTTTT	CASSEAISATNEKLFF
TRBJ2-5	-	-	TRBV30	TGTGCCTGGAGTGTAGGATTCGGCCAAGAGACCCAGTACTTC	CAWSVGFGQETQYF
TRBJ1-4	-	-	TRBV28	TGTGCCAGCAGTCCTCTCTGGTGGGGGGCAGATGAAAAACTGTTTTTT	CASSPLWWGADEKLFF
TRBJ2-3	-	-	TRBV7-2	TGTGCCAGCAGCTTAAGGCTCACAGATACGCAGTATTTT	CASSLRLTDTQYF
TRBJ1-3	-	-	TRBV5-1	TGCGCCAGCAGCTTGGTGGGGCCCGGAAACACCATATATTTT	CASSLVGPGNTIYF
TRBJ2-7	TRBD1	-	TRBV6-1	TGTGCCGAGGGGGACAGGGGCCGATCTAGGGACTTC	CAEGDRGRSRDF
TRBJ2-4	-	once	TRBV6-4	TGTGCCAGCAGTGACTCGTTCCGACGGATCGTAGGGCGGGTGACCGCCAAAAACATTCAGTACTTC	CASSDSFRRIVGRVTAKNIQYF
TRBJ2-7	-	-	TRBV27	TGTGCCAGCAGGAGGGGGATAGGGGACGAGCAGTACTTC	CASRRGIGDEQYF
TRBJ1-1	-	-	TRBV5-1	TGCGCCAGCAGGGAGAACCTGGGCACTGAAGCTTTCTTT	CASRENLGTEAFF